This T cell receptor beta chain was recorded in a study of PD-1 blockade in mismatch repair-deficient tumors. Study-level information: Enrolled about 2012-2016, patients had progressing, pretreated mismatch repair-deficient cancers of approximately 13 types.

Profiled with immunoSEQ multiplex PCR; TCRdb holds only in-frame clones, not every one. The repertoire includes around 14,000 clones, under 90% of them detected once, and around 10% sits in the top ten. Remarks on this clone: Its antigen remains unidentified.

Time point meaning: identical roughly 11-day culture without peptide (control). The CDR3 length is 14 residues. Germline V CDR1 and CDR2: SNHLY, FYNNEI. J gave up 5 bases and V 6 bases, and 8 bases lay outside the gene matches. The clonotype comes from an adult with mismatch repair-deficient cancer. The sample consisted of cells cultured in vitro, taken from a patient treated with pembrolizumab. The rearrangement links TRBV2 to TRBJ1-1; TRBD1 agrees at 8 bases. The CDR3 here is CASRRQGYWTEAFF. The CDR3 region has the DNA TGTGCCAGCAGAAGACAGGGGTATTGGACTGAAGCTTTCTTT.